This T cell receptor (beta chain) was found in a study of T cells in Graves' hyperthyroidism and ophthalmopathy. This clonotype was seen at least ten times. The antigen is not known. Diagnostic decisions used clinical symptoms, serum thyroxine and TRAb, thyroid ultrasound and orbital computed tomography. Initially, at the first diagnosis of hyperthyroidism and before any ophthalmopathy symptoms, blood was sampled. The study's findings and limits: It was a median roughly six months before onset that the model predicted ophthalmopathy. Expanded thyroid clonotypes (above 0.001) were mostly also found in blood.

This CDR3 has 12 residues. V shed 1 base and J shed 6 bases, with 6 bases lying between them. CDR1 is SGHAT, CDR2 FQNNGV, per germline. Amplification of TCR beta CDR3 regions used RNA as the template. TCR CDR3 underwent first-round RT-PCR with the HTBI primer set. In TCRdb, the multiplex PCR reads were re-called with MiXCR into one record per CDR3 protein. The repertoire holds 730,000 or so distinct CDR3 sequences, with roughly 20% as singletons. Sequencing was done on a sample of blood. The TCR comes from a woman aged 45-65 years with Graves' hyperthyroidism that later progressed to Graves' ophthalmopathy. The rearrangement links TRBV11-2 to TRBJ1-2; D gene uncertain. The CDR3 reads CASSLVSDGYTF. DNA for the CDR3: TGTGCCAGCAGCTTAGTTTCGGATGGCTACACCTTC.